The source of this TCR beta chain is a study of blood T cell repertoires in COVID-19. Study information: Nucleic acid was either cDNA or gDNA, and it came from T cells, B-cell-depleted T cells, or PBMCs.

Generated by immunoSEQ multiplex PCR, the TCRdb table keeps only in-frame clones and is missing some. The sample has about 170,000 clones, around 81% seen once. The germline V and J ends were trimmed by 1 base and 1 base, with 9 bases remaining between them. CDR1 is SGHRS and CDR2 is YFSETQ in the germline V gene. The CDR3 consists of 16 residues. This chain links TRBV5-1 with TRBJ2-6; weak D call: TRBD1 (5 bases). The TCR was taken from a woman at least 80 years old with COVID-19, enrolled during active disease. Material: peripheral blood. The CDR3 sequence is CASSLLGASGANVLTF. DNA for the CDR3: TGCGCCAGCAGCTTGTTAGGGGCTTCTGGGGCCAACGTCCTGACTTTC.